The source of this T cell receptor beta chain is a study of early T cells in non-severe SARS-CoV-2 infection. Each cDNA molecule carried a unique molecular identifier. TCRdb reanalysed the 5' RACE reads using MiXCR and keeps one entry per CDR3 protein. The sample holds about 80,000 distinct CDR3 sequences, less than 5.5% seen once. This clonotype was found many times. V lost 8 bases and J lost 0; bases outside the gene matches: 8. In germline, CDR1 is SNHLY, CDR2 FYNNEI. The CDR3 covers 15 residues. The sequence came from an adult who was a healthcare worker with PCR-confirmed SARS-CoV-2 infection or an uninfected control (not recorded which). The genes are TRBV2 and TRBJ2-5; 8 bases are a match to TRBD2. Source: whole blood, taken at baseline. This chain's CDR3 is CASLAGRRYQETQYF. The CDR3 coding sequence is TGTGCCAGCTTAGCGGGAAGGAGGTACCAAGAGACCCAGTACTTC.